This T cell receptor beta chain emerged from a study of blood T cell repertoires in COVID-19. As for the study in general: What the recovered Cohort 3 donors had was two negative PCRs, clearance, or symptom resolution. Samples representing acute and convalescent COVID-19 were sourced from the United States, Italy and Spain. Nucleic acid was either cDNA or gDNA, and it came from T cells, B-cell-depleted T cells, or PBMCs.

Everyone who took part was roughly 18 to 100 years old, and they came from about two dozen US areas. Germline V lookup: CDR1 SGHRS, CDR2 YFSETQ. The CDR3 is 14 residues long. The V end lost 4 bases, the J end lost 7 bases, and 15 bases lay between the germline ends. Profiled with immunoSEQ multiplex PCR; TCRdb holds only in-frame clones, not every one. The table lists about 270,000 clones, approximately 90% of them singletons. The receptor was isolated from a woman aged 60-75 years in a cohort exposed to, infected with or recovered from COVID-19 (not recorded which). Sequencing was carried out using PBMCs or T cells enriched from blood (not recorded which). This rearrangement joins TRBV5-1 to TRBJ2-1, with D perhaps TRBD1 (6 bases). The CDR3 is CASSQGTGVNEQFF. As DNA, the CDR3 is TGCGCCAGCAGCCAGGGGACCGGAGTGAATGAGCAGTTCTTC. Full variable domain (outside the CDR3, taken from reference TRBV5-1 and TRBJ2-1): KAGVTQTPRYLIKTRGQQVTLSCSPISGHRSVSWYQQTPGQGLQFLFEYFSETQRNKGNFPGRFSGRQFSNSRSEMNVSTLELGDSALYLCASSQGTGVNEQFFGPGTRLTVL.